A single sample gave rise to the 28 T cell receptor beta chains below, sequenced in a study of shared clonotypes between healthy human individuals. Some clones are missing from TCRdb's copy, which holds only in-frame ones; the method was immunoSEQ multiplex PCR. The sample lists around 88,000 clones, approximately 63% occurring once. The sample was memory CD8+ T cells sorted from blood. Subset of the sample: CD45RO+ cells pooled with CCR7-negative TemRA cells. The receptors were gathered from a man in his thirties or forties in good health.

The sample holds one count of this clone. The rearrangement links TRBV9 to TRBJ2-3, with a possible D match to TRBD1 (6 bases). CDR3 size: 15 residues. Germline loops: CDR1 SGDLS, CDR2 YYNGEE. The V end was cut by 3 bases, the J end by 1 base, with 12 bases between. In DNA form, the CDR3 reads TGTGCCAGCAGCGCACAGGGAAGGGGCACAGATACGCAGTATTTT. It specifies CASSAQGRGTDTQYF.

V usage is TRBV7-2 and J usage is TRBJ1-5; the D is unclear. CDR1 is SGHTA, CDR2 FQGNSA, per germline. The CDR3 is 13 residues long. V was shortened by 5 bases and J by 5 bases, with 10 bases between the two germline ends. CDR3 region: CASSVRGDQPQHF. The CDR3 coding sequence is TGTGCCAGCAGCGTCAGAGGTGATCAGCCCCAGCATTTT.

This clone occurred a few times. The genes are TRBV19 and TRBJ2-1; possible D gene TRBD1, 6 bases. CDR1 LNHDA and CDR2 SQIVND come from the germline V gene (reference sequence). CDR3 size: 12 residues. Trimming removed 10 bases at V and 3 bases at J, with 10 bases between. The CDR3 region has the DNA TGTGCCACCGCACAGGGCTACAATGAGCAGTTCTTC. It translates to CATAQGYNEQFF.

For this clone: A far more abundant clone sits one base away, making this likely a read error. The chain couples TRBV4-3 to TRBJ1-1; no reliable D call. Germline CDR1 is LGHNA and CDR2 is YSLEER. The CDR3 consists of 13 residues. The CDR3 nucleotides are TGCGACAGCAGCCCCCAACGGAACACTGAAGCTTTCTTT. This gives the protein CDSSPQRNTEAFF.

The chain uses TRBV11-2 and TRBJ2-3; TRBD1 might be the D (6 bases). V lost 2 bases and J lost 0, with 12 bases in between. This CDR3 is built from 16 residues. Germline values: CDR1 SGHAT, CDR2 FQNNGV. This chain's CDR3 is CASSLKVGTSTDTQYF. Written as DNA, the CDR3 is TGTGCCAGCAGCTTAAAGGTCGGGACAAGCACAGATACGCAGTATTTT. The full variable domain, in which reference TRBV11-2 and TRBJ2-3 provide the parts outside the CDR3, is EAGVAQSPRYKIIEKRQSVAFWCNPISGHATLYWYQQILGQGPKLLIQFQNNGVVDDSQLPKDRFSAERLKGVDSTLKIQPAKLEDSAVYLCASSLKVGTSTDTQYFGPGTRLTVL.

The chain couples TRBV11-1 to TRBJ2-7; 7 bases line up with TRBD1. The CDR3 has 15 amino acids. Germline V gene data show CDR1 as SGHAT and CDR2 as FQDESV (reference sequence). After removal of 6 bases from V and 2 bases from J, the junction contained 10 bases not matched to a gene. The CDR3: CASRPYRGRAYEQYF. DNA for the CDR3: TGTGCCAGCAGGCCTTACAGGGGTAGGGCCTACGAGCAGTACTTC.

This chain joins TRBV28 and TRBJ2-2; possibly TRBD2 for D (6 bases). From germline, CDR1 is MDHEN and CDR2 SYDVKM. V gave up 11 bases and J gave up 7 bases, with 11 bases separating them. This CDR3 spans 11 amino acids. In nucleotides, the CDR3 is TGTGCCGGAGGGAGGAACGGGGAGCTGTTTTTT. Encoded protein: CAGGRNGELFF.

This clone turned up a few times. This rearrangement joins TRBV9 to TRBJ2-3; D could derive from TRBD1 or TRBD2 (5 bases each). Germline loops: CDR1 SGDLS, CDR2 YYNGEE. With 0 bases removed from V and 1 base from J, the gap between germline ends came to 12 bases. This CDR3 comprises 16 residues. CDR3 protein: CASSVVGGEGTDTQYF. In nucleotides, the CDR3 is TGTGCCAGCAGCGTAGTTGGGGGAGAGGGCACAGATACGCAGTATTTT. Complete variable domain (other parts from reference TRBV9 and TRBJ2-3): DSGVTQTPKHLITATGQRVTLRCSPRSGDLSVYWYQQSLDQGLQFLIQYYNGEERAKGNILERFSAQQFPDLHSELNLSSLELGDSALYFCASSVVGGEGTDTQYFGPGTRLTVL.

The CDR3 loop reads CASSRAADYEQYF. CDR3 in DNA: TGTGCCAGCAGCCGAGCCGCTGACTACGAGCAGTACTTC. The gene calls are TRBV7-2 and TRBJ2-7; no reliable D call. The CDR3 has 13 amino acids. Trimming cost V 5 bases and J 3 bases, with 11 bases left between them. Germline V gene data show CDR1 as SGHTA and CDR2 as FQGNSA.

The gene calls are TRBV25-1 and TRBJ2-7; TRBD2 matches at 11 bases. This CDR3 is 14 amino acids long. Germline lookup yields CDR1 MGHDK and CDR2 SYGVNS. The ends lost 6 bases at V and 11 bases at J; junction bases unmatched: 12. CDR3 loop: CASRGQLAGDKEYF. The CDR3 nucleotides are TGTGCCAGCAGGGGACAACTAGCGGGAGATAAGGAGTACTTC.

The rearrangement joins TRBV27 to TRBJ2-7, with TRBD2 matching 9 bases. With 6 bases clipped from V and 2 bases from J, the junction kept 11 bases outside the gene matches. Germline V gene sequence: CDR1 MNHEY, CDR2 SMNVEV (reference sequence). The CDR3 consists of 16 residues. CDR3 protein: CASSNLLAGHTYEQYF. In nucleotides, the CDR3 is TGTGCCAGCAGCAATTTACTAGCGGGCCATACCTACGAGCAGTACTTC.

This chain joins TRBV9 and TRBJ1-3; D uncertain. CDR1 and CDR2 (germline): SGDLS, YYNGEE. V lost 0 bases to trimming and J lost 1 base, with 23 bases between them. CDR3 length: 20 residues. The CDR3 coding sequence is TGTGCCAGCAGCGTAGCTACTATCACACCTCCTCCACATTCTGGAAACACCATATATTTT. This translates into CASSVATITPPPHSGNTIYF. Full variable domain (remainder filled in from reference TRBV9 and TRBJ1-3): DSGVTQTPKHLITATGQRVTLRCSPRSGDLSVYWYQQSLDQGLQFLIQYYNGEERAKGNILERFSAQQFPDLHSELNLSSLELGDSALYFCASSVATITPPPHSGNTIYFGEGSWLTVV.

This chain connects TRBV10-1 to TRBJ2-3; 11 bases map to TRBD2. The junction had 4 bases not matched to a gene; V was cut back by 8 bases and J by 12 bases. CDR3 length: 11 residues. Germline values: CDR1 WNHNN, CDR2 SYGVQD (reference sequence). The CDR3 bases are TGCGCCAGCGGACTAGCGGGCCTTCAGTATTTT. Translated, it gives CASGLAGLQYF.

This clone has ten or more counts. The chain combines TRBV5-1 with TRBJ1-1; no clear D gene. V shed 0 bases and J shed 0 bases, with 12 bases lying between them. Looked up from germline, CDR1 is SGHRS and CDR2 is YFSETQ. This CDR3 is 16 amino acids long. The CDR3 sequence is CASSLEEVVMNTEAFF. CDR3 coding DNA: TGCGCCAGCAGCTTGGAGGAGGTTGTCATGAACACTGAAGCTTTCTTT.

This clone was observed at least ten times. The V call is TRBV25-1, the J call TRBJ2-5; D is unresolved. The germline V gene has CDR1 MGHDK and CDR2 SYGVNS. V was trimmed by 1 base and J by 0 bases, leaving 6 bases between them. The CDR3 runs 14 residues. The CDR3, as DNA: TGTGCCAGCAGTGAATCCGGCAACCAAGAGACCCAGTACTTC. This gives the protein CASSESGNQETQYF.

The chain has TRBV7-2 and TRBJ2-3; 13 bases map to TRBD2. Germline trimming cut 4 bases from V and 3 bases from J; bases unmatched to any gene: 1. Germline V gives CDR1 SGHTA, CDR2 FQGNSA. The CDR3 covers 15 residues. In DNA form, the CDR3 reads TGTGCCAGCAGCTCGACTAGCGGGAGGACAGATACGCAGTATTTT. Its protein product is CASSSTSGRTDTQYF.

A word on this clone: The same CDR3 arises from other DNA sequences in this sample as well. CDR3 sequence reads: CASSPGQGPGNTIYF. CDR3 nucleotides: TGTGCCAGCAGCCCGGGACAGGGACCTGGAAACACCATATATTTT. This sequence joins TRBV11-3 and TRBJ1-3, with TRBD1 matching 9 bases. Unmatched junction bases numbered 4, after V lost 5 bases and J lost 2 bases. The CDR3 has 15 amino acids. Germline V gene sequence: CDR1 SGHNT, CDR2 YENEEA.

In its sample, this clone was seen a few times. J is TRBJ2-1 and V is TRBV7-9, with D possibly TRBD2 on 5 matching bases. Germline CDR1 is SEHNR and CDR2 is FQNEAQ (reference sequence). The V end was cut by 3 bases, the J end by 3 bases, with 6 bases between. The CDR3 is 13 amino acids. CDR3 in amino acids: CASSFGGYNEQFF. DNA for the CDR3: TGTGCCAGCAGCTTTGGAGGCTACAATGAGCAGTTCTTC.

This clone was seen a handful of times. The chain employs TRBV7-6 and TRBJ2-1, with D unclear. Deletions cut 1 base from V and 2 bases from J, with 6 bases between. CDR1 SGHVS and CDR2 FNYEAQ come from the germline V gene. The CDR3 sequence is 14 residues long. CDR3 region: CASSLGGTYNEQFF. In DNA form, the CDR3 reads TGTGCCAGCAGCTTAGGCGGTACCTACAATGAGCAGTTCTTC.

CDR3 nucleotides: TGTGCCAGCAGTTTCTCCGGGACTAGCGGTCCCTGGGGGGCCACAGATACGCAGTATTTT. Amino acids: CASSFSGTSGPWGATDTQYF. The rearrangement joins TRBV28 to TRBJ2-3; 11 positions match TRBD2. V shed 3 bases and J 2 bases; nucleotides not matched to a gene: 16. In germline, CDR1 is MDHEN, CDR2 SYDVKM. This CDR3 is 20 amino acids long.

The chain carries TRBV21-1 and TRBJ1-5. TRBV21-1 is listed as a pseudogene. This CDR3 spans 15 amino acids. CDR3 sequence (DNA): TGTGCCAGCAGCATCCGGGTAAGAGCCAATCAGCCCCAGCATTTT. Translated, it gives CASSIRVRANQPQHF.

J is TRBJ2-3 and V is TRBV29-1; unclear D gene. CDR1 and CDR2 from the germline V gene are SQVTM and ANQGSEA. This CDR3 is 12 amino acids long. The V end was cut by 3 bases, the J end by 0 bases, with 4 bases between. DNA for the CDR3: TGCAGCGTTGAGTTTAGCACAGATACGCAGTATTTT. Residues: CSVEFSTDTQYF.

This clone was seen a few times. V and J are TRBV19 and TRBJ1-1; D gene ambiguous. The germline V gene encodes CDR1 LNHDA and CDR2 SQIVND (reference sequence). The CDR3 consists of 12 residues. V shed 5 bases and J shed 5 bases, with 9 bases lying between them. CDR3 sequence reads: CASSPVGTEAFF. The CDR3 DNA reads TGTGCCAGTAGTCCGGTAGGAACTGAAGCTTTCTTT.

This chain connects TRBV5-6 to TRBJ2-7; possibly TRBD2 for D (6 bases). The CDR3 contains 15 residues. Germline CDR1 SGHDT, CDR2 YYEEEE. V gave up 2 bases and J gave up 1 base, with 13 bases separating them. The CDR3 spells CASSLSGTASYEQYF. The CDR3, as DNA: TGTGCCAGCAGCTTATCCGGGACTGCATCCTACGAGCAGTACTTC.

This sequence joins TRBV7-2 and TRBJ1-1; no clear D. This CDR3 contains 13 residues. V dropped 2 bases and J dropped 8 bases, with 12 bases sitting between them. Germline assignment: CDR1 SGHTA and CDR2 FQGNSA. This CDR3 reads CASSLKGGQEAFF. CDR3 nucleotide sequence: TGTGCCAGCAGCTTAAAGGGCGGGCAAGAAGCTTTCTTT.

This clone was detected only a few times. This chain links TRBV18 with TRBJ2-7, with D perhaps matching TRBD1 (6 bases). CDR3 length: 15 residues. V gave up 3 bases and J gave up 2 bases, with 14 bases separating them. The germline V gene encodes CDR1 KGHSH and CDR2 LQKENI. The CDR3 coding sequence is TGTGCCAGCTCACCTTCCGGGACACCAACCTACGAGCAGTACTTC. Encoded protein: CASSPSGTPTYEQYF.

This clone was seen more than once but under ten times. The genes are TRBV6-1 and TRBJ1-1, with D hard to call. The CDR3 runs to 12 residues. Per the germline V gene, CDR1 is MNHNS and CDR2 is SASEGT. V lost 5 bases and J lost 1, with 5 bases in between. The CDR3 protein is CASSWGNTEAFF. For the CDR3, the DNA is TGTGCCAGCAGTTGGGGGAACACTGAAGCTTTCTTT.

The chain couples TRBV27 to TRBJ1-4, with 8 bases fitting TRBD1. Per germline, CDR1 MNHEY and CDR2 SMNVEV (reference sequence). CDR3 length equals 15 residues. V shed 7 bases and J 3 bases; nucleotides not matched to a gene: 7. The CDR3 loop reads CASTTGAASNEKLFF. CDR3 sequence (DNA): TGTGCCAGCACGACAGGGGCCGCGTCTAATGAAAAACTGTTTTTT.